This TCR beta chain was sequenced for a study of regulatory T cells in long-lasting Graves disease. About the research overall: Persistent cases took antithyroid drugs over 5 years and stayed TSH receptor antibody positive. Study conclusions and caveats: Persistent Graves' patients had lower TCR diversity than newly diagnosed ones. There was favoring of TRBV28, TRBJ1-2 and TRBJ2-5 in persistent disease.

Documented time point: persistent/refractory GD, antithyroid drugs over 5 years with positive TRAb. PBMC RNA served as the TCR library source. Staff took around 9.7 milliliters of peripheral blood and put it into EDTA tubes. With regard to this clonotype: The antigen remains unidentified. Just one base apart from a much larger clone, this may be a read error.

The CDR3 runs 10 residues. Germline V gives CDR1 SQVTM, CDR2 ANQGSEA. Construction of TCR beta libraries relied on iRepertoire HTBI primers and on Arm-PCR targeting CDR3 regions. TCRdb itself ran the multiplex PCR reads through MiXCR, one entry per CDR3 protein. The sample consists of a few hundred thousand distinct CDR3 sequences, roughly a quarter of them appearing once. The TCR sequence derives from a female donor with Graves disease. Source: peripheral blood mononuclear cells (PBMCs), taken when the disease was refractory, from a patient treated with antithyroid drugs. The chain has TRBV29-1 and TRBJ1-1; the D is unclear. The DNA of the CDR3 is TGCAGCGCCGAAAACACTGAAGCTTCCTTT. Its protein is CSAENTEASF.